The rows below give T cell receptor beta chains drawn from one sample of a study of cytomegalovirus exposure and HLA in healthy donors. Sequencing was performed with immunoSEQ multiplex PCR; in TCRdb, only in-frame clones are kept and a portion is missing. The data contain more than 150,000 clones, roughly 82% of them singletons. The sample comprised PBMCs. Receptors originate from a man between 18 and 29 years old in good health and CMV-seropositive. CDR3s include the opening cysteine and the closing phenylalanine or tryptophan. D genes are given only for firm matches. Clone size is shown for a subset of rows, as once, few, many or a class of expanded clone.

clone size: once; V gene: TRBV4-1; D gene: NA; J gene: TRBJ1-5; CDR3 DNA: TGCGCCAGCAGCCCTACGGCGGCGGGGAGGCCCCAGCATTTT; CDR3 protein: CASSPTAAGRPQHF
clone size: NA; V gene: TRBV28; D gene: NA; J gene: TRBJ2-1; CDR3 DNA: TGTGCCAGCAGTTTTCCCGGGGCCGGGAGCCCTTACAATGAGCAGTTCTTC; CDR3 protein: CASSFPGAGSPYNEQFF
clone size: NA; V gene: TRBV27; D gene: NA; J gene: TRBJ1-1; CDR3 DNA: TGTGCCAGCGGACGGACAGTAGATCTATTGGCTTTCTTT; CDR3 protein: CASGRTVDLLAFF
clone size: NA; V gene: TRBV18; D gene: TRBD2; J gene: TRBJ2-3; CDR3 DNA: TGTGCCAGCTCACCACTCCCTAGCGGGTCCTCCACAGATACGCAGTATTTT; CDR3 protein: CASSPLPSGSSTDTQYF
clone size: few; V gene: TRBV28; D gene: NA; J gene: TRBJ1-2; CDR3 DNA: TGTGCCAGCAAATCGGTCGGCTACACCTTC; CDR3 protein: CASKSVGYTF
clone size: NA; V gene: TRBV28; D gene: TRBD1; J gene: TRBJ2-7; CDR3 DNA: TGTGCCAGCAGTCGGACAGGGGGTTCCTACGAGCAGTACTTC; CDR3 protein: CASSRTGGSYEQYF
clone size: NA; V gene: TRBV6-6; D gene: NA; J gene: TRBJ2-3; CDR3 DNA: TGTGCCAGCAGCTTAGAACGATCTAGCACAGATACGCAGTATTTT; CDR3 protein: CASSLERSSTDTQYF
clone size: NA; V gene: TRBV5-1; D gene: NA; J gene: TRBJ1-1; CDR3 DNA: TGCGCCAGCAGCGACGACAGCCCAGTCGTCTTCTTT; CDR3 protein: CASSDDSPVVFF
clone size: NA; V gene: TRBV29-1; D gene: TRBD1; J gene: TRBJ2-3; CDR3 DNA: TGCAGCGTGAAACGGACAGGAACCACAGATACGCAGTATTTT; CDR3 protein: CSVKRTGTTDTQYF
clone size: NA; V gene: TRBV6-1; D gene: NA; J gene: TRBJ1-4; CDR3 DNA: TGTGCCAGCAGTGACAGGAGAGGGTTTTCTGGTGAAAAACTGTTTTTT; CDR3 protein: CASSDRRGFSGEKLFF
clone size: NA; V gene: TRBV2; D gene: TRBD1; J gene: TRBJ1-3; CDR3 DNA: TGTGCCGGAGGGACAGGCTCTGGAAACACCATATATTTT; CDR3 protein: CAGGTGSGNTIYF
clone size: NA; V gene: TRBV5-8; D gene: NA; J gene: TRBJ1-2; CDR3 DNA: TGTGCCAGCAGCGGCGGGAGGAGCTATGGCTACACCTTC; CDR3 protein: CASSGGRSYGYTF
clone size: NA; V gene: TRBV19; D gene: NA; J gene: TRBJ2-1; CDR3 DNA: TGTGCCAGTAGTATAGGCCCGGGAGTCAATGAGCAGTTCTTC; CDR3 protein: CASSIGPGVNEQFF
clone size: NA; V gene: TRBV2; D gene: TRBD1; J gene: TRBJ2-7; CDR3 DNA: TGTGCCAGCAGCCCGACAGGGCGCTACGAGCAGTACTTC; CDR3 protein: CASSPTGRYEQYF
clone size: once; V gene: TRBV7-6; D gene: TRBD1; J gene: TRBJ2-7; CDR3 DNA: TGTGCCAGCAGCTTAGGGACAGGGGGGGGGACGTCCTACGAGCAGTACTTC; CDR3 protein: CASSLGTGGGTSYEQYF
clone size: NA; V gene: TRBV7-8; D gene: TRBD2; J gene: TRBJ2-7; CDR3 DNA: TGTGCCAGCAGCTTCCGACTAGCGGGAGGATACGAGCAGTACTTC; CDR3 protein: CASSFRLAGGYEQYF
clone size: NA; V gene: TRBV12-5; D gene: TRBD1; J gene: TRBJ1-5; CDR3 DNA: TGTGCTAGTGGTAAAGCATACAGGGGGTTGCAACAGCCCCAGCATTTT; CDR3 protein: CASGKAYRGLQQPQHF
clone size: NA; V gene: TRBV30; D gene: NA; J gene: TRBJ1-1; CDR3 DNA: TGTGCCTGGAGCCCAGGACGGGAGAACACTGAAGCTTTCTTT; CDR3 protein: CAWSPGRENTEAFF
clone size: NA; V gene: TRBV13; D gene: TRBD1; J gene: TRBJ2-7; CDR3 DNA: TGTGCCAGCAGCTTAAACAGGGGTTCCTACGAGCAGTACTTC; CDR3 protein: CASSLNRGSYEQYF
clone size: NA; V gene: TRBV30; D gene: TRBD2; J gene: TRBJ2-1; CDR3 DNA: TGTGCCTGGACTAGCGGGTTATACAATGAGCAGTTCTTC; CDR3 protein: CAWTSGLYNEQFF
clone size: NA; V gene: TRBV9; D gene: NA; J gene: TRBJ1-2; CDR3 DNA: TGTGCCAGCTTGCAGGACAGACATAACTATGGCTACACCTTC; CDR3 protein: CASLQDRHNYGYTF
clone size: few; V gene: TRBV5-1; D gene: TRBD1; J gene: TRBJ1-2; CDR3 DNA: TGCGCCAGCAGCTTGGACGGGACAGTGTTTGGTTTCGAAGGCTACACCTTC; CDR3 protein: CASSLDGTVFGFEGYTF
clone size: NA; V gene: TRBV28; D gene: TRBD2; J gene: TRBJ2-7; CDR3 DNA: TGTGCCAGCGTGTCTAGCGGGAAATACGAGCAGTACTTC; CDR3 protein: CASVSSGKYEQYF
clone size: NA; V gene: TRBV10-3; D gene: TRBD2; J gene: TRBJ2-1; CDR3 DNA: TGTGCCATCTCTGGTGGGACTAGCGGGAGGGACCCCTACAATGAGCAGTTCTTC; CDR3 protein: CAISGGTSGRDPYNEQFF
clone size: NA; V gene: TRBV28; D gene: NA; J gene: TRBJ2-7; CDR3 DNA: TGTGCCAGCAGTAATCTAAACTACGAGCAGTACTTC; CDR3 protein: CASSNLNYEQYF
clone size: NA; V gene: TRBV30; D gene: NA; J gene: TRBJ2-1; CDR3 DNA: TGTGCCTGGAGTCAGCCGCGGCAAGAGCAGTTCTTC; CDR3 protein: CAWSQPRQEQFF
clone size: NA; V gene: TRBV2; D gene: TRBD2; J gene: TRBJ2-1; CDR3 DNA: TGTGCCAGCAGCGCCGCGGGAGGCCCACCCTACAATGAGCAGTTCTTC; CDR3 protein: CASSAAGGPPYNEQFF